This T cell receptor (beta chain) was recorded in a study of low-dose radiotherapy and immunotherapy resistance in tumors. Noted time point: after trial treatment. The treatment is: LDRT plus nivolumab, ipilimumab, low-dose cyclophosphamide and aspirin (RACIN trial). Regarding this clonotype: A far bigger clonotype differs at one base, so this is likely a read error.

First-strand cDNA used TRAV- and TRBV-specific primers, covering alpha and beta chains. TCRs underwent approximately 20 PCR cycles of amplification with a constant-region primer and V-primer adapter. MiXCR was run by TCRdb on the reads, yielding one entry per CDR3 protein. The sample includes more than 50,000 distinct CDR3 sequences, around 23% of them seen just once. Trimming shortened V by 5 bases and J by 3 bases, and 17 bases separated the two germline ends. This CDR3 region has 15 residues. Germline loops: CDR1 LGHDT, CDR2 YNNKEL (reference sequence). The chain has TRBV3-1 and TRBJ2-7; maybe TRBD1 (6 bases). The source was PBMCs, collected after low-dose radiotherapy plus immunotherapy. The TCR originated in a male donor with prostate cancer. CDR3 sequence: CASSRRAGVGYEQYF. The CDR3 DNA is TGTGCCAGCAGCAGACGGGCAGGGGTGGGCTACGAGCAGTACTTC.